These 18 T cell receptor beta chains came from one sample sequenced in a study of T cell responses to AZD1222 COVID-19 vaccine. Clones were read by immunoSEQ multiplex PCR, and TCRdb kept only the in-frame ones, dropping some. The sample has 95,000 to 110,000 clones, 90% seen once. Sample: peripheral blood, taken on day 0 of AZD1222 vaccination. The receptors were gathered from an adult in good health.

The chain carries TRBV2 and TRBJ1-1; 9 bases agree with TRBD1. Per the germline V gene, CDR1 is SNHLY and CDR2 is FYNNEI. The CDR3 spans 18 residues. V shed 2 bases, J shed 7 bases, and the junction held 17 bases outside the gene matches. The CDR3 protein is CASSETVATGGGRNEAFF. The CDR3 DNA follows: TGTGCCAGCAGTGAAACCGTAGCCACAGGGGGCGGTAGGAATGAAGCTTTCTTT. The full variable domain, its missing parts supplied by reference TRBV2 and TRBJ1-1, is EPEVTQTPSHQVTQMGQEVILRCVPISNHLYFYWYRQILGQKVEFLVSFYNNEISEKSEIFDDQFSVERPDGSNFTLKIRSTKLEDSAMYFCASSETVATGGGRNEAFFGQGTRLTVV.

Only a few counts were recorded for this clone. The J gene is TRBJ1-6, the V gene TRBV6-2 or TRBV6-3, with D maybe TRBD1 (5 bases). The ends were cut back, 6 bases at V and 11 bases at J, with 17 bases in the middle. Germline loops: CDR1 MNHEY, CDR2 SVGEGT. CDR3 length: 14 residues. The CDR3 DNA follows: TGTGCCAGCAGCCCGGGGGAGGACGTGACACCCCTCCACTTT. Amino acid sequence: CASSPGEDVTPLHF.

The chain recombines TRBV5-6 with TRBJ1-6, with 8 positions matching TRBD1. With 0 bases clipped from V and 10 bases from J, the junction kept 6 bases outside the gene matches. Germline V CDR1 and CDR2: SGHDT, YYEEEE. The CDR3 runs to 15 residues. In nucleotides, the CDR3 is TGTGCCAGCAGCTTGGGACAGGGGATGAACTCACCCCTCCACTTT. Translated: CASSLGQGMNSPLHF.

The genes are TRBV15 and TRBJ2-1; D gene ambiguous. With 0 bases removed from V and 9 bases from J, the gap between germline ends came to 9 bases. This CDR3 is built from 13 residues. Germline V gene lookup returns CDR1 LNHNV and CDR2 YYDKDF (reference sequence). CDR3 protein: CATSRDRSAEQFF. For the CDR3, the DNA is TGTGCCACCAGCAGAGATCGTTCAGCTGAGCAGTTCTTC.

V is TRBV5-1 and J is TRBJ1-2; TRBD1 aligns across 8 bases. CDR1 and CDR2 from the germline V gene are SGHRS and YFSETQ. J was trimmed by 6 bases and V by 5 bases; bases with no gene match: 6. CDR3 length: 13 residues. This CDR3 is CASRVSGGDGYTF. The CDR3 nucleotides read TGCGCCAGCAGGGTCTCAGGGGGCGATGGCTACACCTTC.

V is TRBV4-1 and J is TRBJ1-1; TRBD1 matches at 8 bases. V gave up 2 bases and J gave up 4 bases; unmatched junction bases: 9. The CDR3 contains 16 residues. From germline, CDR1 is MGHRA and CDR2 YSYEKL. CDR3 residues: CASSQLPGQGGTEAFF. The CDR3 nucleotides are TGCGCCAGCAGCCAACTCCCAGGACAGGGTGGCACTGAAGCTTTCTTT.

The chain has TRBV7-5 and TRBJ1-5. TRBV7-5 is a known pseudogene. The CDR3 loop spans 14 amino acids. CDR3 loop: CARSLLGFNQPQHF. The CDR3 region has the DNA TGTGCCAGAAGCTTGCTGGGTTTCAATCAGCCCCAGCATTTT.

The rearrangement links TRBV12-3 or TRBV12-4 to TRBJ1-1, with TRBD1 as a possible D gene (6 bases). The CDR3 is made up of 13 amino acids. Trimming cost V 6 bases and J 1 base, with 9 bases left between them. CDR3 in amino acids: CASSRQENTEAFF. The CDR3 region has the DNA TGTGCCAGCAGCAGACAGGAGAACACTGAAGCTTTCTTT.

The chain uses TRBV7-2 and TRBJ2-5; 8 bases line up with TRBD2. From germline, CDR1 is SGHTA and CDR2 FQGNSA. The ends lost 5 bases at V and 2 bases at J; junction bases unmatched: 10. The CDR3 loop spans 16 amino acids. The CDR3: CASSLRRASGQETQYF. DNA for the CDR3: TGTGCCAGCAGCCTCCGGCGGGCTAGCGGGCAAGAGACCCAGTACTTC.

The chain links TRBV4-1 to TRBJ2-7, with unresolved D. The V end lost 4 bases, the J end lost 4 bases, and 14 bases lay between the germline ends. The germline gives CDR1 MGHRA, CDR2 YSYEKL. The CDR3 is made up of 14 amino acids. The CDR3 region is CASSPPGSGYEQYF. CDR3 DNA: TGCGCCAGCAGCCCACCCGGGTCCGGGTACGAGCAGTACTTC.

The V gene is TRBV10-1, the J gene TRBJ1-5; D possibly corresponds to TRBD1 (5 bases). CDR1 and CDR2 (germline): WNHNN, SYGVQD (reference sequence). The CDR3 is 15 amino acids. V was pared by 0 bases and J by 6 bases, with 12 bases between. CDR3 nucleotide sequence: TGCGCCAGCAGTGAGTCTGTTTGCGGGGGTCAGCCCCAGCATTTT. This gives the protein CASSESVCGGQPQHF.

The rearrangement joins TRBV28 to TRBJ1-2; 8 bases line up with TRBD1. J was trimmed by 5 bases and V by 6 bases; bases with no gene match: 5. The CDR3 has 13 amino acids. The V gene's germline CDR1 is MDHEN and CDR2 SYDVKM. CDR3 bases: TGTGCCAGCAGACCAGGGGGCAATTATGGCTACACCTTC. Translating it yields CASRPGGNYGYTF.

The chain employs TRBV28 and TRBJ1-6; 7 nucleotides line up with TRBD1. Germline CDR1 is MDHEN and CDR2 is SYDVKM. V shed 6 bases and J 4 bases; nucleotides not matched to a gene: 3. This CDR3 is 14 amino acids long. This CDR3 reads CASSLGQYNSPLHF. The CDR3 nucleotides are TGTGCCAGCAGCTTGGGACAGTATAATTCACCCCTCCACTTT. Full variable domain (rest looked up from reference TRBV28 and TRBJ1-6): DVKVTQSSRYLVKRTGEKVFLECVQDMDHENMFWYRQDPGLGLRLIYFSYDVKMKEKGDIPEGYSVSREKKERFSLILESASTNQTSMYLCASSLGQYNSPLHFGNGTRLTVT.

V gene TRBV18 combines with J gene TRBJ1-4; D may be TRBD1 (5 bases). This CDR3 contains 17 residues. CDR1 KGHSH and CDR2 LQKENI come from the germline V gene. V was clipped by 3 bases and J by 0 bases, with 14 bases between them. CDR3 amino acids: CASSPVVGPTTNEKLFF. CDR3 in DNA: TGTGCCAGCTCACCGGTGGTGGGGCCAACAACTAATGAAAAACTGTTTTTT.

The chain has TRBV7-2 and TRBJ2-1, with D uncertain. Germline CDR1 is SGHTA and CDR2 is FQGNSA. This CDR3 region has 12 residues. Between the trimmed V and J ends, which lost 4 bases and 12 bases, there was a span of 13 bases. CDR3 residues: CASSSFLGSQFF. Here the CDR3 DNA reads TGTGCCAGCAGCTCCTTCCTTGGGTCGCAGTTCTTC. The full variable domain, with the rest looked up from reference TRBV7-2 and TRBJ2-1, is GAGVSQSPSNKVTEKGKDVELRCDPISGHTALYWYRQSLGQGLEFLIYFQGNSAPDKSGLPSDRFSAERTGGSVSTLTIQRTQQEDSAVYLCASSSFLGSQFFGPGTRLTVL.

The CDR3 sequence is CASSGDYSYEQYF. CDR3 nucleotides: TGTGCCAGCAGCGGGGACTACTCCTACGAGCAGTACTTC. The J gene is TRBJ2-7, the V gene TRBV7-9; TRBD2 aligns across 7 bases. Trimming took 5 bases from V and 0 from J; bases not matched to a gene: 1. The germline V gene encodes CDR1 SEHNR and CDR2 FQNEAQ (reference sequence). This CDR3 region has 13 residues.

The gene calls are TRBV2 and TRBJ2-3; D unresolved. Germline V gene lookup returns CDR1 SNHLY and CDR2 FYNNEI. CDR3 length equals 12 residues. V dropped 6 bases and J dropped 5 bases, with 9 bases sitting between them. The CDR3: CASRMTRDTQYF. The CDR3, as DNA: TGTGCCAGCAGAATGACTCGAGATACGCAGTATTTT.

V gene TRBV4-2 combines with J gene TRBJ2-1; 10 nucleotides line up with TRBD1. The CDR3 loop spans 16 amino acids. Germline CDR1 and CDR2: LGHNA and YNFKEQ. Trimming removed 3 bases from V and 8 bases from J; junction bases left unmatched: 10. The CDR3 DNA follows: TGTGCCAGCAGCCAGACGCCGGGACAGGGGTTTGATGAGCAGTTCTTC. This sequence encodes CASSQTPGQGFDEQFF.